The present TCR beta chain was sequenced within a study of blood T cell repertoires in COVID-19. Study context: COVID-19 samples from acute and convalescent phases originated in the United States, Italy and Spain.

TCRdb's table, derived via immunoSEQ multiplex PCR, lists solely in-frame clones and lacks some. The sample has approximately 150,000 clones, approximately 80% seen once. Recruitment covered some 25 US areas and drew participants whose ages spanned roughly 18 to 100 years. Germline V CDR1 and CDR2: SNHLY, FYNNEI. The CDR3 loop spans 16 amino acids. Trimming cost V 2 bases and J 4 bases; bases outside gene matches: 8. In this sample, this clone turned up a few times. The sample was PBMCs or T cells enriched from blood (not recorded which). This clonotype was sampled from a woman between 40 and 55 years old who had recovered from COVID-19. This chain uses TRBV2 with TRBJ1-1; 9 nucleotides line up with TRBD1. The CDR3 region is CASSELGQGWGTEAFF. CDR3 coding DNA: TGTGCCAGCAGTGAATTGGGACAGGGCTGGGGCACTGAAGCTTTCTTT.